This entry is about one T cell receptor (beta chain). Its specific antigen is unknown. A single base separates this from a much larger clone, so it may be a read error. This sample was included in a study of molecular identifiers for immune sequencing clone quantification (dated by TCRdb to 2017 to 2018). For the study in its entirety: For a replicate experiment, RNA from approximately 20,000 or 100,000 naive CD8 T cells was divided into five aliquots, of which four were sequenced. The study was a methods study using CD8 T cells to benchmark molecular-identifier clustering-based TCR repertoire sequencing (MIDCIRS) and TCR RNA copy counting.

The investigation overall reported the following: Highly expanded clone sizes could be underestimated because identical TCR molecules may share a barcode. In CMV-specific effector cells, clones with more than 20 RNA copies accounted for over 98% of molecules, whereas in naive cells such clones accounted for under 1%. The naive libraries included spiked-in Jurkat TCR RNA (fewer than eleven copies' worth), and this RNA is not part of the donor repertoire. Modeling estimated about three recovered TCR RNA copies per cell, compared with about 10 by digital PCR, which implies around 30% capture efficiency. When barcode sub-clustering was left out, chimeric consensus sequences inflated TCR diversity, with chimeras reaching as high as 47%. A single cell's worth of spiked-in Jurkat TCR RNA was reported detectable even among under 1.3 million naive CD8 T cells.

Libraries of naive CD8 T cells were built from anywhere between roughly 17,000 and 1,000,000 sorted cells, with 10%, 30% or 50% of the purified RNA used. Naive CD8 T cells were FACS-sorted as CD8+CD4-CCR7+CD45RA+ on a BD FACSAria II into RLT Plus buffer. To test detection sensitivity, Jurkat RNA equivalent to roughly eleven TCR copies was spiked into samples of roughly 18,000-1,000,000 naive CD8 T cells. Enrichment of CD8 T cells was done with RosetteSep CD8+ T Cell Enrichment Cocktail plus Ficoll-Paque, and ACK red cell lysis came afterward. Library generation was performed with PCR. Reads for this sample came from an Illumina HiSeq 4000. Bulk TCR libraries were generated as previously described, with the TCR primers listed in Table S5 used. Total RNA was purified with the Qiagen AllPrep DNA/RNA kit. Before analysis, reads from multiple sequencing runs of the same library were pooled. The original methods were these. Only reads with exact TCR constant sequence were kept, trimmed to 150 nt, and grouped by their 12-nt molecular barcodes. Reads inside each barcode group were sub-clustered using a 15% Levenshtein threshold, and a quality-weighted consensus sequence was constructed for each RNA molecule. Non-functional sequences were filtered out, along with any lower-count sequence sitting one edit away from another sequence. Barcode sub-clusters with fewer than 20% of the maximum read count were removed, based on fitting two negative binomial distributions. In-frame beta chains were kept once TCRdb had trimmed the public reads at Q25 with fastp and called clones with MiXCR. Records with the same CDR3 protein are collapsed into one entry carrying the most frequent genes and DNA. The V and J calls reflect TCRdb's pipeline rather than the authors' work. Present in this sample are about 510,000 distinct CDR3 sequences, 20% to 25% of which were seen just once. In total, the top ten clones hold 0.7% to 0.95% of the sample.

Measured from the cysteine to the phenylalanine, the CDR3 is 14 residues long. This entry keeps only the CDR3 DNA: 42 bases, framed from base 1. Looking up the germline V gene (reference sequence) yields CDR1 DFQATT and CDR2 SNEGSKA. Trimming accounts for 5 bases at V and 5 bases at J, while the number of junction bases matched to no gene is 9. The sequencing input was naive CD8+ T cells from blood, with Jurkat cell RNA spiked in. The sample's cell subset or site label, decoded: FACS-sorted CD8+CD4-CCR7+CD45RA+ naive T cells. The clonotype was recovered from a human donor in good health. Some libraries in this study had Jurkat cell RNA spiked in. This sequence uses TRBV20-1 and TRBJ2-7; TRBD2 aligns with 10 central bases. Here is the DNA: TGCAGTGCTCCCTTAGCGGGGGGACCCCACGAGCAGTACTTC. Its product reads: CSAPLAGGPHEQYF.